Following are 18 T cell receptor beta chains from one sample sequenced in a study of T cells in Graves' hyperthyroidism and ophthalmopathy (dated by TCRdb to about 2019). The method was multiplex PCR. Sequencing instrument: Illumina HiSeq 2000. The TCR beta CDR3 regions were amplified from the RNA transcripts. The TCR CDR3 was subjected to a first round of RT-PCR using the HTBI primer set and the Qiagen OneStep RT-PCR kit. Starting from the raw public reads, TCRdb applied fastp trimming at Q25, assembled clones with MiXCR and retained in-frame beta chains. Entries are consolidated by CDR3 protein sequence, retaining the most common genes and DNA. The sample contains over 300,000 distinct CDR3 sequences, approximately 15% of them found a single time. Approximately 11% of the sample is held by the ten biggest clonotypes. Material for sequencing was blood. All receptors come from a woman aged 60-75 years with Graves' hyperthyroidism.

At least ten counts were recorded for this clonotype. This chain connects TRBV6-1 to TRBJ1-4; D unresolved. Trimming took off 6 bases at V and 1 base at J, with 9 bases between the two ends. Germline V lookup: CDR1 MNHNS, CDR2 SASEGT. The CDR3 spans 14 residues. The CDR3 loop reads CASSERVTNEKLFF. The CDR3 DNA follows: TGTGCCAGCAGCGAGAGGGTAACTAATGAAAAACTGTTTTTT.

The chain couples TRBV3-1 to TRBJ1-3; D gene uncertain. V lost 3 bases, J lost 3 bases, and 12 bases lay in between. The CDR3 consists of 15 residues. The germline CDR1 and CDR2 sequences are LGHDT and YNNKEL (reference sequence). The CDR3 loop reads CASSHSPDGGNTIYF. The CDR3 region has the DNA TGTGCCAGCAGCCATTCCCCCGACGGTGGAAACACCATATATTTT.

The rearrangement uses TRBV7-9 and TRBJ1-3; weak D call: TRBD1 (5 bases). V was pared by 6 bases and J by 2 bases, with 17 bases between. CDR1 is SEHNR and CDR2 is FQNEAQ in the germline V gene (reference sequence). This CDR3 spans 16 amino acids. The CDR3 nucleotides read TGTGCCAGCAGGGCGGGACCCGGAAAGACTGGAAACACCATATATTTT. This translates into CASRAGPGKTGNTIYF.

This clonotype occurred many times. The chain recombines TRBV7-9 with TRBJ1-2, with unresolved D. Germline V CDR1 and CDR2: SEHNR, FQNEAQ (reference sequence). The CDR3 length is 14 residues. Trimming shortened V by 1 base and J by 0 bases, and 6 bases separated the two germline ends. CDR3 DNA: TGTGCCAGCAGCTTAGTGTCTTCTAACTATGGCTACACCTTC. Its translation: CASSLVSSNYGYTF. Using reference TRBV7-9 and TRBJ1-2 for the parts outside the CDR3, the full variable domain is DTGVSQNPRHKITKRGQNVTFRCDPISEHNRLYWYRQTLGQGPEFLTYFQNEAQLEKSRLLSDRFSAERPKGSFSTLEIQRTEQGDSAMYLCASSLVSSNYGYTFGSGTRLTVV.

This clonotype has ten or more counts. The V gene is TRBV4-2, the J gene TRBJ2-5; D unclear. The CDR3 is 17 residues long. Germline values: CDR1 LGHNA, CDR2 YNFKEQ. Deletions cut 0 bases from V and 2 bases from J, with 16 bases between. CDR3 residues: CASSQDLGSSGQETQYF. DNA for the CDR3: TGTGCCAGCAGCCAAGATCTTGGTTCTTCCGGTCAAGAGACCCAGTACTTC.

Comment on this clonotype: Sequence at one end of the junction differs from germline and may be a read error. CDR3 protein: CASSLGGRALYGQYF. The CDR3 DNA is TGTGCCAGCAGCTTAGGCGGGAGGGCGCTCTACGGGCAGTACTTC. The chain recombines TRBV7-6 with TRBJ2-7; TRBD2 matches 9 bases. CDR1 and CDR2 (germline): SGHVS, FNYEAQ. CDR3 length equals 15 residues.

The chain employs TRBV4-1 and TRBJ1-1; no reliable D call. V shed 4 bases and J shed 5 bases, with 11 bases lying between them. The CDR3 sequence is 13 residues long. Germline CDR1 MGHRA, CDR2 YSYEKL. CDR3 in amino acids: CASSRAPATEAFF. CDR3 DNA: TGCGCCAGCAGCCGGGCCCCCGCTACTGAAGCTTTCTTT.

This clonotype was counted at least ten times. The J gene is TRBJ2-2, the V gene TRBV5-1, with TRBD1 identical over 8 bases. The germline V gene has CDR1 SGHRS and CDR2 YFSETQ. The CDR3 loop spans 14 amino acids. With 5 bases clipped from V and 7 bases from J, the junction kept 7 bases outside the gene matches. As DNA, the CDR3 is TGCGCCAGCAGGGCAGGGGGCGCAGGCGGGGAGCTGTTTTTT. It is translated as CASRAGGAGGELFF.

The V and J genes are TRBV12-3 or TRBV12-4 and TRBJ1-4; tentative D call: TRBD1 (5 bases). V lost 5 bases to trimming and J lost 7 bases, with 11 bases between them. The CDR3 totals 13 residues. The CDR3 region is CASSQDISEKLFF. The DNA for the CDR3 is TGTGCCAGCAGTCAGGACATCTCTGAAAAACTGTTTTTT.

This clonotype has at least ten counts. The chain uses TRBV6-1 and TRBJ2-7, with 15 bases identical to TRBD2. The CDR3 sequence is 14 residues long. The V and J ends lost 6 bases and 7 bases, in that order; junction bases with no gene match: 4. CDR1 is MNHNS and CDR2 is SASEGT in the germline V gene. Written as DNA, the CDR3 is TGTGCCAGCAGAGGGACTAGCGGGGGGCCGGAGCAGTACTTC. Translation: CASRGTSGGPEQYF.

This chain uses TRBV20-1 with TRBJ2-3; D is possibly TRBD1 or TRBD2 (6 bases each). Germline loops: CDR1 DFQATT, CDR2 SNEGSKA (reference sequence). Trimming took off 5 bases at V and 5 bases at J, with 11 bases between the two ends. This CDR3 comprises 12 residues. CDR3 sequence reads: CSAEKGGDTQYF. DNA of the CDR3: TGCAGTGCTGAAAAGGGGGGAGATACGCAGTATTTT.

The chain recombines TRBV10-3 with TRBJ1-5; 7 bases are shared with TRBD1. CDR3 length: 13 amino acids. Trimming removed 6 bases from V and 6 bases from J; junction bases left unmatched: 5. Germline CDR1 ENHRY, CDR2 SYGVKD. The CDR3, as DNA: TGTGCCATCAGAGACAGGGAGGGTCAGCCCCAGCATTTT. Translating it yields CAIRDREGQPQHF.

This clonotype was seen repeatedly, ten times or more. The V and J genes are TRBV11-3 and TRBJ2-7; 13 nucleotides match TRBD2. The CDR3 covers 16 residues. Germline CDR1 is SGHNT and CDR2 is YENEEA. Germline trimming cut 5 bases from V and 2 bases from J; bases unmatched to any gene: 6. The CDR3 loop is CASSRLLAGGTYEQYF. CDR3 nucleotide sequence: TGTGCCAGCAGCCGCCTACTAGCGGGAGGGACCTACGAGCAGTACTTC.

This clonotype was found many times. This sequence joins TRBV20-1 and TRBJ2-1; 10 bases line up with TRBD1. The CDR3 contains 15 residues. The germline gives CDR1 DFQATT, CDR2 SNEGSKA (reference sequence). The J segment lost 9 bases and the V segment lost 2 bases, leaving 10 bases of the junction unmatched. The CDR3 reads CSARLAGQGQVEQFF. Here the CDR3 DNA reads TGCAGTGCTAGACTTGCGGGACAGGGGCAGGTTGAGCAGTTCTTC.

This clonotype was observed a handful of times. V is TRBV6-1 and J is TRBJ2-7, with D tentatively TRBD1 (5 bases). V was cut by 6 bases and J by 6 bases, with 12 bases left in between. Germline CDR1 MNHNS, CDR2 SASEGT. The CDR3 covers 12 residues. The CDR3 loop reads CASRRTKGEQYF. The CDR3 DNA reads TGTGCCAGCAGACGGACAAAGGGCGAGCAGTACTTC.

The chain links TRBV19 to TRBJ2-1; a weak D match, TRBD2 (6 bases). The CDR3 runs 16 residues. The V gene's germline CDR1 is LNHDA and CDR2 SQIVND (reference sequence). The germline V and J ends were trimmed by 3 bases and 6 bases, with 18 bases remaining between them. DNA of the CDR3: TGTGCCAGTAGTATGAAACGGCGTGCGGGGACCAATGAGCAGTTCTTC. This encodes CASSMKRRAGTNEQFF.

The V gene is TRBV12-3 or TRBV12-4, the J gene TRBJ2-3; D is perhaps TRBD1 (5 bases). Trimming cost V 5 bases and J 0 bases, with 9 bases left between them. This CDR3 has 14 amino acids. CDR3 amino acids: CASSIRVSTDTQYF. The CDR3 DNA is TGTGCCAGCAGTATCAGGGTTAGCACAGATACGCAGTATTTT.

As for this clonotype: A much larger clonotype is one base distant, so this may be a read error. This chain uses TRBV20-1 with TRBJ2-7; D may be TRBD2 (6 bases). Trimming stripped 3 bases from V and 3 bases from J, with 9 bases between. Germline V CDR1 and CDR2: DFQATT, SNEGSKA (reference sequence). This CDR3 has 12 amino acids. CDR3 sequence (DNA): TGCAGTGCTAGCGGGAGTTACTACGAGCAGTACTTC. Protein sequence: CSASGSYYEQYF.